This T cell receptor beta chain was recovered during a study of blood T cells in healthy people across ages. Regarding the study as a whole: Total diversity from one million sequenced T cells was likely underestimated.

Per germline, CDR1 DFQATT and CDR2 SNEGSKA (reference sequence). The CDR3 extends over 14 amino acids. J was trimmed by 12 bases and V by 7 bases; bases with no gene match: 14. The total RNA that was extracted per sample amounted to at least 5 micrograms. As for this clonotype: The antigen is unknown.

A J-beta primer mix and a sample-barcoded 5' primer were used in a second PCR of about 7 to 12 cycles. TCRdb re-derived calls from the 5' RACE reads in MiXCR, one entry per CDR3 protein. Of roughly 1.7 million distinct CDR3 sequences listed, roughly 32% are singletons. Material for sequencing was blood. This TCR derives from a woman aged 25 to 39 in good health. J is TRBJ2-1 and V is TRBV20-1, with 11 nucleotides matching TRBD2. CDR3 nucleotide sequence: TGCAGTGAGTCCCGACTAGCGGGAACCCGGGCGCAGTTCTTC. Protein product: CSESRLAGTRAQFF.